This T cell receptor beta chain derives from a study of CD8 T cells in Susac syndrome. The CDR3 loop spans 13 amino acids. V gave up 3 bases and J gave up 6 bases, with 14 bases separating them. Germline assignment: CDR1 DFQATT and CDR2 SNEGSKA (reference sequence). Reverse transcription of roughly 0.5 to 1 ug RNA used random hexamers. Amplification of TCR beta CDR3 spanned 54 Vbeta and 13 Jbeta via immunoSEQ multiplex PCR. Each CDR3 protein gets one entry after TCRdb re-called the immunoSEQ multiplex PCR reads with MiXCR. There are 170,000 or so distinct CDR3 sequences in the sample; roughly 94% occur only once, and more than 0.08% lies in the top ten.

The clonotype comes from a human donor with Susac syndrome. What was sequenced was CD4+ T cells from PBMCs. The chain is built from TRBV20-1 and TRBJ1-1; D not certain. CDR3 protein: CSASAGSASEAFF. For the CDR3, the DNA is TGCAGTGCTAGTGCCGGTAGCGCGTCTGAAGCTTTCTTT.